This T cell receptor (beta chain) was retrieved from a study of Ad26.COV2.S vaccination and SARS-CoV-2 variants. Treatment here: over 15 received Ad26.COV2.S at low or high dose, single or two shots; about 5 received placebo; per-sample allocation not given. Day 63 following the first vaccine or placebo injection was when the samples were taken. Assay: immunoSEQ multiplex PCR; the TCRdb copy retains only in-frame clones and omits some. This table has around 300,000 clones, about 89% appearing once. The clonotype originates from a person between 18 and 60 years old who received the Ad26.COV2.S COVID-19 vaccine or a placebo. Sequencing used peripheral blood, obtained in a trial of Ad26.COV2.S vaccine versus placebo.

The CDR3 DNA reads TGTGCCAGCAGCCAAGATTTAACAGGCGGAAACACCATATATTTT. Its protein is CASSQDLTGGNTIYF. V and J are TRBV3-1 (or the pseudogene TRBV3-2) and TRBJ1-3; D may be TRBD1 (5 bases). This CDR3 has 15 residues. CDR1 and CDR2 from the germline V gene are LGHDT and YNNKEL (reference sequence). Trimming took off 0 bases at V and 4 bases at J, with 10 bases between the two ends.